The present T cell receptor (beta chain) was sequenced within a study of T cell responses to AZD1222 COVID-19 vaccine. Concerning this clone itself: Its antigen is as yet unknown.

General study findings and limits: With two AZD1222 doses given, Spike-specific TCR breadth and depth both rose. Baseline seropositivity occurred in only a handful of AZD1222 recipients. The CD4 TCRs associated with vaccination extended across spike and predominated at 160-218 and 743-854. Clonal diversity was possibly underestimated, and white British individuals and females predominated among donors.

The CDR3 extends over 14 amino acids. With V trimmed by 3 bases and J by 4 bases, 1 base remained unmatched. CDR1 is SGHRS, CDR2 YFSETQ, per germline. Produced via immunoSEQ multiplex PCR; TCRdb's table is partial and in-frame only. The data show more than 150,000 clones, over 80% seen once. This sequence originates from an adult in good health. Sequenced material: peripheral blood, taken on day 0 of AZD1222 vaccination. The V call is TRBV5-1, the J call TRBJ1-1; 12 nucleotides align to TRBD1. CDR3 DNA: TGCGCCAGCAGCTCGGGACAGGGGGCCACTGAAGCTTTCTTT. Residues: CASSSGQGATEAFF.